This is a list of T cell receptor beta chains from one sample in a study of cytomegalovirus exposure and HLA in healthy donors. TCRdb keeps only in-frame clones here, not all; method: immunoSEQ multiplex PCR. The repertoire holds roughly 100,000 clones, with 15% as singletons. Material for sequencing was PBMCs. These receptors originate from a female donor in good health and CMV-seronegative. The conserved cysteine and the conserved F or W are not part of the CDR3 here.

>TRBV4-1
ASSQGLAGKNIQY
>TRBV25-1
ASSDPSISNEKLF
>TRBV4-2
ASSQDRRGGRIPYEQY
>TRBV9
ASSAVDRTEAF
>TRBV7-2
ASRVSGRAHEQY
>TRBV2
ASSDRDHEQF
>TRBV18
ASSPGDRGLFYGYT
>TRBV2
ASSVDRFNSPLH
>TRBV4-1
ASSQEQFRQGNTEAF
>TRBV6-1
ASSEAKRGNEQF
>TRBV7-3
ASSSRPWREKDNEQF
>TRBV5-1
ASSFGTSGDTQY
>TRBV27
ASSLQQGGNQPQH
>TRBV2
ASSDMRQALSYEQY
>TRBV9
ASSVGQGSNQPQH
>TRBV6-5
ASSYQGQGLSGYT
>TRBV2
ASSVLAGAQGDEQF
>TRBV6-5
ASSLTGGTNYGYT
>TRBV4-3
ASSQVLAGTPSTDTQY
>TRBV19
ASSTAGINYGYT
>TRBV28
ASSLSREIHEQY
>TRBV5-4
ASSLWIQGTTDTQY
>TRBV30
AWSVGGRARDTQY
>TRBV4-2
ASSLDSDRGYGYT
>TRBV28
ASSFRGQETQY
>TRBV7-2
ASSSRARGLRDTQY
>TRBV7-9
ASSYRQGPDSGNTIY
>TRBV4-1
ASSQSGANYGYT